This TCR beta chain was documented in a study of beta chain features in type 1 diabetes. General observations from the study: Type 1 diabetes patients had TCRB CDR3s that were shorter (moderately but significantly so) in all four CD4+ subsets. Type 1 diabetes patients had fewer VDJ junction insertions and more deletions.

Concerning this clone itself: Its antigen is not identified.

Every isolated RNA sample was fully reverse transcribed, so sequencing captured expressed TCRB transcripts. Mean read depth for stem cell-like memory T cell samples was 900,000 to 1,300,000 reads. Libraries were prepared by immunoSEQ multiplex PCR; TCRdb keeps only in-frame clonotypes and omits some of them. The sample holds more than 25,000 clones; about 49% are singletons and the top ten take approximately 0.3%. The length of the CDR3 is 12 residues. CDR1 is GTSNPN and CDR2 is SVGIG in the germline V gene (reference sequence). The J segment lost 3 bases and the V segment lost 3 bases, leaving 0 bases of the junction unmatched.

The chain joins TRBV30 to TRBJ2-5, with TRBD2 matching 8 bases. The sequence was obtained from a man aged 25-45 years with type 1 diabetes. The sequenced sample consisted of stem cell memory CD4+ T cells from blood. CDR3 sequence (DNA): TGTGCCTGGAGCGGGGGGGAAGAGACCCAGTACTTC. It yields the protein CAWSGGEETQYF.